This T cell receptor (beta chain) derives from a study of blood T cell repertoires in COVID-19. The overall study: Spain, Italy and the United States supplied samples that represented acute and convalescent COVID-19. T cells, B-cell-depleted T cells, or PBMCs provided the cDNA or gDNA that served as material.

This clone was seen once. The CDR3 is 13 amino acids. From germline, CDR1 is SNHLY and CDR2 FYNNEI. V lost 5 bases and J lost 4; bases outside the gene matches: 3. Repertoires were generated with immunoSEQ multiplex PCR, while TCRdb's copy carries only in-frame clones and drops some. This sample yields around 170,000 clones, of which around 86% are seen a single time; roughly 7.5% belongs to the top ten. The TCR sequence derives from a woman in her 70s with COVID-19, enrolled during active disease. The chain couples TRBV2 to TRBJ2-7; TRBD1 matches 9 bases. Sequencing input: peripheral blood. The CDR3 reads CASSRDRVYEQYF. CDR3 nucleotide sequence: TGTGCCAGCAGTCGGGACAGGGTGTACGAGCAGTACTTC.